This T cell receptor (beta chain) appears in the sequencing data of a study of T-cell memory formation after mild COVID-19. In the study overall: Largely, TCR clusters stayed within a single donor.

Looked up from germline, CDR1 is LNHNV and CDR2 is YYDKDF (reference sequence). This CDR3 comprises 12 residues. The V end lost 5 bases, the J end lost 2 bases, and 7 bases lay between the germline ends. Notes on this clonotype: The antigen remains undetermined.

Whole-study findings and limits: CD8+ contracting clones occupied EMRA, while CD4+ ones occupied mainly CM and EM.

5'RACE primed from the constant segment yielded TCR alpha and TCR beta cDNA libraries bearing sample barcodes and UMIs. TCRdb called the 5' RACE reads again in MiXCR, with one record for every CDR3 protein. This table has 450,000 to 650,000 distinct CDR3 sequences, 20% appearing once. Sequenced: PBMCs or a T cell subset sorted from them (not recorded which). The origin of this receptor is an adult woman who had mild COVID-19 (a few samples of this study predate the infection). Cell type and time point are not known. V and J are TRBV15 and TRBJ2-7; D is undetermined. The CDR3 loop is CATSVDAYEQYF. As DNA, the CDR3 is TGTGCCACCAGCGTGGACGCCTACGAGCAGTACTTC.